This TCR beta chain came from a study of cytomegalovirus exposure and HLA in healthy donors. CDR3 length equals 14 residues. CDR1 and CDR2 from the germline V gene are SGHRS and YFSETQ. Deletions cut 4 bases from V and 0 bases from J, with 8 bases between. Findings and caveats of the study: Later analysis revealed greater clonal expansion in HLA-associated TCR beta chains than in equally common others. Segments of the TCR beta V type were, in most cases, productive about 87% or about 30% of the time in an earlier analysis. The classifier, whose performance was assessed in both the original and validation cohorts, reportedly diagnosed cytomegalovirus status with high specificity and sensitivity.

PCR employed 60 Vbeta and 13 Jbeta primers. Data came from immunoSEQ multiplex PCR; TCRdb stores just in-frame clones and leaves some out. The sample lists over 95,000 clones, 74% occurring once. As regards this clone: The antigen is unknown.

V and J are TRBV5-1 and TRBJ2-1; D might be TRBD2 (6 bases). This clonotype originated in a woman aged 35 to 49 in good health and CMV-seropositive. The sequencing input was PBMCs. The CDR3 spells CASSGGSSYNEQFF. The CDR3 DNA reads TGCGCCAGCAGCGGGGGGAGCTCCTACAATGAGCAGTTCTTC.